The 29 T cell receptor beta chains reported below all come from one sample, sequenced in a study of T-cell reconstitution after alpha-beta-depleted transplantation in children. It was with unique molecular identifiers that the TCRbeta library was prepared. TCRdb ran MiXCR on the PCR reads and lists one entry per CDR3 protein. The table has about 900,000 distinct CDR3 sequences, about 29% seen once. Sample: PBMCs, mostly from graft donor cells, taken 360 days after TCRalphabeta/CD19-depleted stem cell transplant. These receptors all come from a boy under two years old who had a stem cell transplant for SCID, so the T cells may come from the graft donor.

This chain uses TRBV4-1 with TRBJ1-2, with unresolved D. V lost 2 bases and J 12 bases, leaving 19 bases between the germline ends. This CDR3 has 14 amino acids. CDR1 is MGHRA and CDR2 is YSYEKL in the germline V gene. CDR3 DNA sequence: TGCGCCAGCAGCCAATCAACTCCGGGTATTCAACACACCTTC. It specifies CASSQSTPGIQHTF.

This clonotype was recorded a few times. This chain joins TRBV7-2 and TRBJ2-1; 7 bases align to TRBD2. Germline lookup yields CDR1 SGHTA and CDR2 FQGNSA. This CDR3 has 15 amino acids. V trimming: 6 bases; J trimming: 9 bases; junction bases outside the gene matches: 14. The CDR3 loop is CASRRGGTTVSEQFF. The CDR3 region has the DNA TGTGCCAGCAGGAGGGGCGGGACTACCGTGAGTGAGCAGTTCTTC.

The rearrangement joins TRBV3-1 to TRBJ2-5, with a possible D match to TRBD2 (5 bases). Trimming shortened V by 2 bases and J by 3 bases, and 13 bases separated the two germline ends. Germline V gene sequence: CDR1 LGHDT, CDR2 YNNKEL (reference sequence). This CDR3 spans 15 amino acids. The CDR3 DNA is TGTGCCAGCAGCCAAAGGAGGATAGCAAAAGAGACCCAGTACTTC. Residues: CASSQRRIAKETQYF.

J is TRBJ2-6 and V is TRBV20-1, with 7 bases lining up with TRBD2. The CDR3 is 14 residues long. Germline-derived CDR1 and CDR2 are DFQATT and SNEGSKA (reference sequence). V dropped 5 bases and J dropped 0; count of bases not matched to a gene: 1. The DNA of the CDR3 is TGCAGTGCTGGGAGGGGCTCTGGGGCCAACGTCCTGACTTTC. It translates to CSAGRGSGANVLTF.

The V call is TRBV20-1, the J call TRBJ1-3; D is uncertain. Per the germline V gene, CDR1 is DFQATT and CDR2 is SNEGSKA (reference sequence). This CDR3 is 16 amino acids long. The V end lost 2 bases, the J end lost 0 bases, and 14 bases lay between the germline ends. CDR3: CSARTSGLLSGNTIYF. CDR3 in DNA: TGCAGTGCTAGAACCTCCGGACTCCTCTCTGGAAACACCATATATTTT.

This clonotype was seen more than once but under ten times. V and J are TRBV20-1 and TRBJ2-7; 7 nucleotides line up with TRBD2. J gave up 3 bases and V 1 base, and 0 bases lay outside the gene matches. In germline, CDR1 is DFQATT, CDR2 SNEGSKA (reference sequence). The CDR3 is 12 residues long. CDR3 residues: CSARASGYEQYF. DNA for the CDR3: TGCAGTGCTAGAGCTAGCGGCTACGAGCAGTACTTC.

The chain is built from TRBV6-2 or TRBV6-3 and TRBJ2-1, with D perhaps matching TRBD2 (5 bases). CDR1 and CDR2 (germline): MNHEY, SVGEGT. The V and J ends lost 6 bases and 8 bases respectively, with 17 bases between them. The CDR3 sequence is 14 residues long. CDR3 DNA: TGTGCCAGCAGGCCTGAGGGCCCGGTGGATGAGCAGTTCTTC. The encoded protein is CASRPEGPVDEQFF.

The count of this clonotype is one. J is TRBJ2-3 and V is TRBV12-3 or TRBV12-4, with a weak D call TRBD2 (7 bases). This CDR3 region has 16 residues. Trimming removed 6 bases at V and 7 bases at J, with 23 bases between. The CDR3 DNA is TGTGCCAGCAGGCGGAGGGGGGGGAAGGGGACACATACGCAGTATTTT. Its translation: CASRRRGGKGTHTQYF.

In its sample, this clonotype was seen a few times. The chain recombines TRBV6-2 or TRBV6-3 with TRBJ2-2; 7 nucleotides line up with TRBD2. The CDR3 loop spans 16 amino acids. V was clipped by 5 bases and J by 6 bases; unmatched bases: 12. Germline assignment: CDR1 MNHEY and CDR2 SVGEGT. Here the CDR3 DNA reads TGTGCCAGCAGTCCCCTGGCGGGGGTCCTATCCGGGGAGCTGTTTTTT. This codes for CASSPLAGVLSGELFF.

Worth noting for this clonotype: A read error is possible here, since a much larger clone lies one base away. V usage is TRBV2 and J usage is TRBJ2-7; 10 bases align to TRBD1. The germline V gene encodes CDR1 SNHLY and CDR2 FYNNEI. Trimming took 7 bases from V and 5 from J; bases not matched to a gene: 2. The CDR3 has 12 amino acids. CDR3 sequence: CASKTGGDEQYF. The DNA for the CDR3 is TGTGCCAGCAAGACAGGGGGCGACGAGCAGTACTTC.

V and J are TRBV7-3 and TRBJ2-3, with no clear D. The CDR3 covers 14 residues. The germline gives CDR1 SGHTA, CDR2 FQGTGA. V shed 1 base and J shed 2 bases, with 7 bases lying between them. Written as DNA, the CDR3 is TGTGCCAGCAGCTTAAACGGCTACACAGATACGCAGTATTTT. Translated, it gives CASSLNGYTDTQYF.

This clonotype occurred a few times. This chain joins TRBV5-4 and TRBJ2-1, with TRBD2 matching 13 bases. The CDR3 is made up of 14 amino acids. V lost 9 bases and J lost 9; bases outside the gene matches: 9. Looked up from germline, CDR1 is SGHNT and CDR2 is YYREEE (reference sequence). The CDR3 reads CATATSGGAFEQFF. For the CDR3, the DNA is TGTGCCACCGCCACTAGCGGGGGGGCCTTTGAGCAGTTCTTC.

This clonotype has more than one count but fewer than ten. The rearrangement links TRBV29-1 to TRBJ2-4; maybe TRBD1 (6 bases). This CDR3 has 12 amino acids. Deletions cut 6 bases from V and 8 bases from J, with 14 bases between. Germline V lookup: CDR1 SQVTM, CDR2 ANQGSEA. The CDR3 coding sequence is TGCAGCGTGGTGACACACAGGGACATTCAGTACTTC. It specifies CSVVTHRDIQYF.

This clonotype was detected many times. CDR3: CASSLRGQEKLFF. As DNA, the CDR3 is TGTGCCAGCAGCTTGAGGGGGCAGGAAAAACTGTTTTTT. This chain joins TRBV5-6 and TRBJ1-4; 7 bases align to TRBD1. With V trimmed by 1 base and J by 8 bases, 2 bases remained unmatched. The V gene's germline CDR1 is SGHDT and CDR2 YYEEEE. The CDR3 length is 13 residues.

In its sample, this clonotype was seen many times. The chain uses TRBV20-1 and TRBJ2-5, with D perhaps assigned TRBD1 or TRBD2 (5 bases each). Germline loops: CDR1 DFQATT, CDR2 SNEGSKA (reference sequence). CDR3 length equals 11 residues. With 5 bases removed from V and 2 bases from J, the gap between germline ends came to 6 bases. CDR3 in DNA: TGCAGTGCTGGGGGTCAAGAGACCCAGTACTTC. It specifies CSAGGQETQYF.

The chain links TRBV29-1 to TRBJ1-1, with D maybe TRBD1 (5 bases). CDR3 length equals 12 residues. Germline V gene data show CDR1 as SQVTM and CDR2 as ANQGSEA. The CDR3 spells CRAGTANTEAFF. Written as DNA, the CDR3 is TGCAGGGCCGGGACCGCGAACACTGAAGCTTTCTTT.

V usage is TRBV12-3 or TRBV12-4 and J usage is TRBJ2-5, with D possibly matching TRBD2 (6 bases). This CDR3 has 14 amino acids. V lost 3 bases and J lost 4, with 12 bases in between. CDR3 DNA sequence: TGTGCCAGCAGTTTTTTGGAGGGTGGAGAGACCCAGTACTTC. This sequence encodes CASSFLEGGETQYF.

This clonotype was recorded a few times. This rearrangement joins TRBV12-3 or TRBV12-4 to TRBJ2-1, with 7 bases identical to TRBD1. The V and J ends lost 3 bases and 5 bases, in that order; junction bases with no gene match: 4. This CDR3 is 14 amino acids long. This CDR3 is CASSFWQGDNEQFF. Here the CDR3 DNA reads TGTGCCAGCAGTTTCTGGCAGGGGGACAATGAGCAGTTCTTC.

The chain joins TRBV20-1 to TRBJ2-7; D perhaps matches TRBD1 (6 bases). Germline V gives CDR1 DFQATT, CDR2 SNEGSKA (reference sequence). Trimming pared 7 bases from V and 2 bases from J, leaving 21 bases between. CDR3 length: 15 residues. The DNA of the CDR3 is TGCAGTGGAATCCAAGCAGGGGTATTCCCCTACGAGCAGTACTTC. Residues: CSGIQAGVFPYEQYF.

The chain is built from TRBV12-3 or TRBV12-4 and TRBJ1-5; D gene ambiguous. V lost 4 bases to trimming and J lost 5 bases, with 6 bases between them. CDR3 length equals 12 residues. CDR3 coding DNA: TGTGCCAGCAGTTACGAACATCAGCCCCAGCATTTT. Amino acids: CASSYEHQPQHF.

This chain joins TRBV11-2 and TRBJ2-1; 11 nucleotides match TRBD1. V lost 4 bases, J lost 5 bases, and 7 bases stayed unmatched. The CDR3 sequence is 16 residues long. Germline V lookup: CDR1 SGHAT, CDR2 FQNNGV. This CDR3 reads CASSSGQGVVNNEQFF. In DNA, the CDR3 is TGTGCCAGCAGCTCGGGACAGGGGGTTGTAAACAATGAGCAGTTCTTC.

This clonotype was detected a few times. CDR3 nucleotide sequence: TGTGCCAGCAGCACACCTGGGGCCAATGAGCAGTTCTTC. Translation: CASSTPGANEQFF. The chain recombines TRBV7-9 with TRBJ2-1; D may be TRBD1 (5 bases). CDR1 and CDR2 from the germline V gene are SEHNR and FQNEAQ (reference sequence). V lost 5 bases, J lost 6 bases, and 11 bases lay in between. This CDR3 region has 13 residues. Looking up the rest from reference TRBV7-9 and TRBJ2-1 gives the full variable domain: DTGVSQNPRHKITKRGQNVTFRCDPISEHNRLYWYRQTLGQGPEFLTYFQNEAQLEKSRLLSDRFSAERPKGSFSTLEIQRTEQGDSAMYLCASSTPGANEQFFGPGTRLTVL.

This clonotype occurred a few times. V is TRBV20-1 and J is TRBJ1-3; D is unclear. Trimming removed 3 bases from V and 0 bases from J, with 6 bases in between. The CDR3 is 13 amino acids. In germline, CDR1 is DFQATT, CDR2 SNEGSKA (reference sequence). The CDR3: CSASGSSGNTIYF. CDR3 nucleotides: TGCAGTGCTAGTGGGAGCTCTGGAAACACCATATATTTT.

This clonotype was observed a handful of times. The chain employs TRBV12-3 or TRBV12-4 and TRBJ2-5, with D perhaps assigned TRBD1 or TRBD2 (5 bases each). The germline V and J ends were trimmed by 1 base and 3 bases, with 12 bases remaining between them. CDR3 length: 15 amino acids. In DNA form, the CDR3 reads TGTGCCAGCAGTTTAGTCGGGACGGAAAAAGAGACCCAGTACTTC. Translation: CASSLVGTEKETQYF.

This clonotype was seen a handful of times. This chain joins TRBV29-1 and TRBJ2-2; TRBD1 aligns across 8 bases. Trimming at V came to 0 bases and at J to 6 bases, leaving 9 bases not matched to a gene. CDR1 and CDR2 from the germline V gene are SQVTM and ANQGSEA. The CDR3 is 16 residues long. The CDR3 DNA reads TGCAGCGTTGAAGATTCCAGGACAGGGCAGGCCGGGGAGCTGTTTTTT. Translation: CSVEDSRTGQAGELFF.

The chain combines TRBV29-1 with TRBJ2-1; tentatively, D is TRBD1 or TRBD2 (6 bases each). Germline loops: CDR1 SQVTM, CDR2 ANQGSEA. The CDR3 extends over 16 amino acids. The V gene lost 5 bases and the J gene lost 4 bases, with 21 bases spanning the gap. The DNA for the CDR3 is TGCAGCGTTATAAACATGAGGGGGGTGGCTTACAATGAGCAGTTCTTC. Protein product: CSVINMRGVAYNEQFF.

The chain carries TRBV5-1 and TRBJ2-2, with 9 bases aligning to TRBD2. Germline-derived CDR1 and CDR2 are SGHRS and YFSETQ. V shed 7 bases and J 3 bases; nucleotides not matched to a gene: 4. The CDR3 consists of 14 residues. The chain's CDR3 is CASRLAVDTGELFF. CDR3 nucleotides: TGCGCCAGCCGACTAGCGGTCGACACCGGGGAGCTGTTTTTT.

This clonotype occurred a few times. The V gene is TRBV6-5, the J gene TRBJ1-1; D not certain. Trimming shortened V by 0 bases and J by 7 bases, and 9 bases separated the two germline ends. CDR1 MNHEY and CDR2 SVGAGI come from the germline V gene. There are 13 residues in the CDR3. In DNA, the CDR3 is TGTGCCAGCAGTTACTCCGGCGGACTTGAAGCTTTCTTT. This encodes CASSYSGGLEAFF.

This clonotype was detected a few times. This sequence joins TRBV10-2 and TRBJ2-2; D might be TRBD2 (7 bases). This CDR3 is built from 14 residues. Trimming cost V 6 bases and J 0 bases, with 8 bases left between them. The germline V gene has CDR1 WSHSY and CDR2 SAAADI. The CDR3 here is CASRGGANTGELFF. In DNA, the CDR3 is TGCGCCAGCAGAGGGGGGGCGAACACCGGGGAGCTGTTTTTT.